This T cell receptor beta chain came from a study of T-cell reconstitution after alpha-beta-depleted transplantation in children. Broader study findings: T-cell counts and diversity at one year post-transplant came mainly from newly produced T cells. Roughly two months post-transplant, alpha-beta T cells reportedly originated from several hundred graft clones that had expanded.

Preparation of the TCRbeta library was carried out with unique molecular identifiers. TCRdb independently ran MiXCR on the PCR reads; one entry per CDR3 protein. This sample has fewer than 750,000 distinct CDR3 sequences; 23% occur once, and the top ten carry 11% to 15%. The V and J ends lost 5 bases and 5 bases respectively, with 22 bases between them. The CDR3 contains 17 residues. This clonotype was picked up many times. No antigen is known for it. The TCR was taken from a boy under three years old who had a stem cell transplant for acute myeloid leukemia, so the T cells may come from the graft donor. The chain employs TRBV12-3 or TRBV12-4 and TRBJ2-1, with D possibly being TRBD1 or TRBD2 (7 bases each). The sequences come from PBMCs, mostly from graft donor cells, collected 360 days after TCRalphabeta/CD19-depleted stem cell transplant. CDR3 sequence: CASSTGVGAGRNNEQFF. The CDR3 DNA is TGTGCCAGCAGTACAGGGGTGGGAGCGGGGAGGAACAATGAGCAGTTCTTC.